The 9 T cell receptor beta chains below were found in one sample sequenced in a study of post-analysis software for immune sequencing data. Overall study results and limits: Higher frequency in patients than in controls was seen for roughly five TRBV segments, with TRBV5-6, TRBV5-1 and TRBV20-1 among them.

For these TCRs, the target antigens are not known. Each TCR beta cDNA library carried unique molecular identifiers. From the PCR reads, TCRdb called clonotypes with MiXCR, one entry per CDR3 protein. Of hundreds of thousands of distinct CDR3 sequences listed, 59% are singletons. Sequencing was carried out using blood. The receptors here all came from a girl aged 2 to 10 with multiple sclerosis.

V and J are TRBV11-2 and TRBJ2-7; D remains unclear. The V end was cut by 0 bases, the J end by 2 bases, with 11 bases between. CDR3 size: 15 residues. The germline CDR1 and CDR2 sequences are SGHAT and FQNNGV. The CDR3 is CASSLDILFAYEQYF. CDR3 nucleotide sequence: TGTGCCAGCAGCTTAGATATCCTATTCGCCTACGAGCAGTACTTC.

The chain is built from TRBV27 and TRBJ1-5; 8 bases map to TRBD1. Losses at the gene ends were 5 bases for V and 4 bases for J; bases not matched to a gene: 10. In germline, CDR1 is MNHEY, CDR2 SMNVEV (reference sequence). This CDR3 region has 16 residues. Here the CDR3 reads CASSPHTGQGNQPQHF. The CDR3 bases are TGTGCCAGCAGTCCACACACAGGACAGGGTAATCAGCCCCAGCATTTT.

The rearrangement links TRBV5-1 to TRBJ2-5; TRBD2 aligns across 8 bases. With 1 base clipped from V and 5 bases from J, the junction kept 7 bases outside the gene matches. This CDR3 contains 15 residues. Germline V CDR1 and CDR2: SGHRS, YFSETQ. CDR3 protein: CASSLSGGAEETQYF. In nucleotides, the CDR3 is TGCGCCAGCAGCTTGTCCGGGGGGGCGGAGGAGACCCAGTACTTC. The variable domain in full, with the rest retrieved from reference TRBV5-1 and TRBJ2-5, is KAGVTQTPRYLIKTRGQQVTLSCSPISGHRSVSWYQQTPGQGLQFLFEYFSETQRNKGNFPGRFSGRQFSNSRSEMNVSTLELGDSALYLCASSLSGGAEETQYFGPGTRLLVL.

V usage is TRBV20-1 and J usage is TRBJ2-2, with D possibly TRBD2 on 5 matching bases. The CDR3 contains 15 residues. Germline-derived CDR1 and CDR2 are DFQATT and SNEGSKA (reference sequence). V lost 2 bases and J lost 4, with 14 bases in between. CDR3 region: CSARSREGVTGELFF. The CDR3 DNA sequence: TGCAGTGCTAGAAGCCGGGAAGGTGTCACCGGGGAGCTGTTTTTT.

The chain carries TRBV7-2 and TRBJ2-7, with D maybe TRBD2 (6 bases). The CDR3 spans 14 residues. Trimming pared 2 bases from V and 3 bases from J, leaving 11 bases between. Germline lookup yields CDR1 SGHTA and CDR2 FQGNSA. Here the CDR3 reads CASSLTGDLYEQYF. CDR3 coding DNA: TGTGCCAGCAGCTTAACGGGAGACCTCTACGAGCAGTACTTC.

This chain links TRBV6-6 with TRBJ1-2; D possibly corresponds to TRBD1 (6 bases). Germline V gene sequence: CDR1 MNHNY, CDR2 SVGAGI (reference sequence). There are 13 residues in the CDR3. V lost 5 bases and J 7 bases, leaving 14 bases between the germline ends. The CDR3: CASSRAGAGGYTF. DNA of the CDR3: TGTGCCAGCAGTCGAGCGGGGGCCGGTGGCTACACCTTC.

This clonotype was seen at least ten times. This chain joins TRBV29-1 and TRBJ2-7; TRBD1 is a possible D gene (6 bases). The CDR3 has 12 amino acids. Deletions cut 3 bases from V and 3 bases from J, with 9 bases between. Germline V gene lookup returns CDR1 SQVTM and CDR2 ANQGSEA. CDR3 sequence (DNA): TGCAGCGTTGAGGGGGCGGGCTACGAGCAGTACTTC. This sequence encodes CSVEGAGYEQYF.

V and J are TRBV7-2 and TRBJ2-3; 10 nucleotides align to TRBD2. From germline, CDR1 is SGHTA and CDR2 FQGNSA. After removal of 4 bases from V and 7 bases from J, the junction contained 8 bases not matched to a gene. The CDR3 spans 15 residues. The CDR3 region has the DNA TGTGCCAGCAGCTCTCTAGCGGGAGCGAGTAATACGCAGTATTTT. Protein: CASSSLAGASNTQYF. Combining the CDR3 with reference TRBV7-2 and TRBJ2-3 gives the whole variable domain GAGVSQSPSNKVTEKGKDVELRCDPISGHTALYWYRQSLGQGLEFLIYFQGNSAPDKSGLPSDRFSAERTGGSVSTLTIQRTQQEDSAVYLCASSSLAGASNTQYFGPGTRLTVL.

This sequence joins TRBV7-2 and TRBJ1-2; 9 bases are a match to TRBD1. CDR1 and CDR2 from the germline V gene are SGHTA and FQGNSA. CDR3 length equals 19 residues. V was clipped by 3 bases and J by 4 bases; unmatched bases: 18. The CDR3 nucleotides read TGTGCCAGCAGCTTGACCATGTCACAGGGGGCGCGGGGAGGCTATGGCTACACCTTC. Residues: CASSLTMSQGARGGYGYTF.